Below are 12 T cell receptor beta chains sequenced from a single sample in a study of blood T cells in healthy people across ages. A second PCR, run for about 7 to 11 cycles, used a sample-barcoded 5' primer plus a J-beta primer mix. Each CDR3 protein gets one entry after TCRdb re-called the 5' RACE reads with MiXCR. The sample lists over 950,000 distinct CDR3 sequences, less than 45% occurring once. Sequenced input: blood. Receptors originate from a young man in good health.

The chain employs TRBV5-1 and TRBJ2-5; 8 positions match TRBD2. The V gene end was trimmed by 3 bases and the J gene end by 5 bases; junction bases not matched to a gene: 9. Germline values: CDR1 SGHRS, CDR2 YFSETQ. The CDR3 is 15 amino acids. The CDR3 sequence is CASSSSGLEKETQYF. DNA of the CDR3: TGCGCCAGCAGCTCCTCGGGACTAGAAAAGGAGACCCAGTACTTC.

The V and J genes are TRBV4-3 and TRBJ1-1, with a weak D call TRBD1 (6 bases). The CDR3 is made up of 17 amino acids. The V end was cut by 0 bases, the J end by 2 bases, with 16 bases between. Germline CDR1 is LGHNA and CDR2 is YSLEER. CDR3 protein: CASSQDWGGHLNTEAFF. CDR3 sequence (DNA): TGCGCCAGCAGCCAAGATTGGGGGGGACACCTAAACACTGAAGCTTTCTTT.

This clonotype was observed many times. V gene TRBV27 combines with J gene TRBJ2-1; 7 bases align to TRBD2. The CDR3 extends over 19 amino acids. Per germline, CDR1 MNHEY and CDR2 SMNVEV (reference sequence). The ends lost 3 bases at V and 4 bases at J; junction bases unmatched: 18. This chain's CDR3 is CASSFPSRGVQGGYNEQFF. In DNA, the CDR3 is TGTGCCAGCAGTTTCCCCTCCCGGGGGGTCCAGGGAGGATACAATGAGCAGTTCTTC.

The rearrangement links TRBV7-2 to TRBJ1-1, with D hard to call. Trimming cost V 2 bases and J 1 base, with 11 bases left between them. The germline V gene has CDR1 SGHTA and CDR2 FQGNSA. CDR3 length equals 15 residues. CDR3 region: CASSLYGNSNTEAFF. Written as DNA, the CDR3 is TGTGCCAGCAGCTTATATGGGAATTCGAACACTGAAGCTTTCTTT.

In this sample, this clonotype turned up many times. J is TRBJ1-2 and V is TRBV5-6, with D unresolved. CDR1 is SGHDT and CDR2 is YYEEEE in the germline V gene. The CDR3 runs to 14 residues. V shed 2 bases and J shed 1 base, with 9 bases lying between them. This CDR3 reads CASSLGTDNYGYTF. CDR3 DNA sequence: TGTGCCAGCAGCTTAGGCACAGATAACTATGGCTACACCTTC.

This sequence joins TRBV6-2 or TRBV6-3 and TRBJ2-1; TRBD2 might be the D (7 bases). The V end was cut by 4 bases, the J end by 8 bases, with 18 bases between. The CDR3 loop spans 15 amino acids. Per the germline V gene, CDR1 is MNHEY and CDR2 is SVGEGT. CDR3 residues: CASSFEGGLIHEQFF. The CDR3 DNA sequence: TGTGCCAGCAGTTTTGAGGGGGGGTTGATCCATGAGCAGTTCTTC.

The chain employs TRBV9 and TRBJ2-2; TRBD1 agrees at 9 bases. Losses at the gene ends were 4 bases for V and 6 bases for J; bases not matched to a gene: 7. This CDR3 contains 15 residues. Germline lookup yields CDR1 SGDLS and CDR2 YYNGEE. The CDR3 region has the DNA TGTGCCAGCAGCCACGGGACAGGGAAGCCCGGGGAGCTGTTTTTT. Amino acids: CASSHGTGKPGELFF.

The chain joins TRBV21-1 to TRBJ2-5; no DNA check was done on the table's D call, TRBD2. TRBV21-1 is shown as a pseudogene. This CDR3 has 16 residues. In nucleotides, the CDR3 is TGTGCCAGCAGCAAAGCAAGTCCTAGCGAGGGCGAGACCCAGTACTTC. It codes for CASSKASPSEGETQYF.

The J gene is TRBJ2-2, the V gene TRBV6-6; a possible D gene is TRBD2 (6 bases). Trimming stripped 0 bases from V and 7 bases from J, with 15 bases between. CDR1 and CDR2 (germline): MNHNY, SVGAGI (reference sequence). The CDR3 loop spans 16 amino acids. The CDR3 loop reads CASSYSIRGTGGELFF. The CDR3, as DNA: TGTGCCAGCAGTTACTCGATACGGGGGACCGGCGGGGAGCTGTTTTTT.

V is TRBV6-6 and J is TRBJ2-7; a possible D gene is TRBD2 (6 bases). Germline CDR1 MNHNY, CDR2 SVGAGI (reference sequence). Trimming pared 7 bases from V and 4 bases from J, leaving 14 bases between. The CDR3 is 13 residues long. CDR3 DNA sequence: TGTGCCAGCACATGGGGGGTTGGGTACGAGCAGTACTTC. Translation: CASTWGVGYEQYF.

The chain joins TRBV18 to TRBJ1-1; the match to TRBD1 covers 10 bases. The CDR3 runs to 16 residues. The germline V gene has CDR1 KGHSH and CDR2 LQKENI. Trimming cost V 5 bases and J 6 bases; bases outside gene matches: 12. CDR3 residues: CASSSGTGVSRAEAFF. CDR3 DNA sequence: TGTGCCAGCTCATCAGGGACAGGGGTTTCACGGGCTGAAGCTTTCTTT.

The V call is TRBV20-1, the J call TRBJ2-3, with D perhaps matching TRBD1 (6 bases). V was trimmed by 4 bases and J by 2 bases, leaving 19 bases between them. Germline V CDR1 and CDR2: DFQATT, SNEGSKA (reference sequence). The CDR3 length is 16 residues. Here the CDR3 reads CSAIPGTPSLTDTQYF. The CDR3 DNA reads as TGCAGTGCTATCCCCGGGACACCCAGTCTCACAGATACGCAGTATTTT.